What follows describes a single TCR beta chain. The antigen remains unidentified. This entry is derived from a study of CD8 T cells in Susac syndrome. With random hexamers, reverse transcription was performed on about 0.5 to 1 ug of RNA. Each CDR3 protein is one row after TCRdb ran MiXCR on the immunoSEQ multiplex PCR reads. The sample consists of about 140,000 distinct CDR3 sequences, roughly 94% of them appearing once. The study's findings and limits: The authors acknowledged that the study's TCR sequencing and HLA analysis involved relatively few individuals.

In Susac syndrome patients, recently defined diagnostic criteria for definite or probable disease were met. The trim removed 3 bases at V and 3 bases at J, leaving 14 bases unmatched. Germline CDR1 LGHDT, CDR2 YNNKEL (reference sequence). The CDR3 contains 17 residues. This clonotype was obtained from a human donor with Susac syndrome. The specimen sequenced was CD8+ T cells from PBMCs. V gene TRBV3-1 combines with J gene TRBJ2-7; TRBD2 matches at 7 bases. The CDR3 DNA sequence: TGTGCCAGCAGCCAGGGAGGACTAGGCGAGCTGCTCTACGAGCAGTACTTC. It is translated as CASSQGGLGELLYEQYF.